These 29 T cell receptor beta chains share one sample of origin, sequenced in a study of T cell changes during pregnancy in multiple sclerosis. Repertoires were generated with immunoSEQ multiplex PCR, while TCRdb's copy carries only in-frame clones and drops some. The data show 60,000 to 80,000 clones, less than 90% seen once. The starting material was peripheral blood, obtained before pregnancy. The receptor source for this set is a female donor with multiple sclerosis, enrolled in a pregnancy study.

The chain employs TRBV10-3 and TRBJ2-5, with D unclear. There are 14 residues in the CDR3. Trimming took 3 bases from V and 2 from J, leaving 10 bases between them. CDR1 ENHRY and CDR2 SYGVKD come from the germline V gene. CDR3 DNA: TGTGCCATCAGTGAACAGAATCCTCAAGAGACCCAGTACTTC. Translation gives CAISEQNPQETQYF.

V usage is TRBV6-5 and J usage is TRBJ2-5; 9 bases line up with TRBD1. The CDR3 totals 16 residues. V shed 0 bases, J shed 5 bases, and the junction held 7 bases outside the gene matches. Germline V gives CDR1 MNHEY, CDR2 SVGAGI. CDR3 sequence (DNA): TGTGCCAGCAGTTACTCGGGGACAGGGCTTTTCGAGACCCAGTACTTC. This gives the protein CASSYSGTGLFETQYF.

The CDR3 region has the DNA TGTGCCAGTAGTATAGGTGCGGGGACAGGGAGTGAGACCCAGTACTTC. As protein: CASSIGAGTGSETQYF. The rearrangement links TRBV19 to TRBJ2-5, with TRBD1 identical over 9 bases. Trimming at V came to 1 base and at J to 5 bases, leaving 8 bases not matched to a gene. Germline CDR1 reads LNHDA; CDR2 reads SQIVND (reference sequence). The CDR3 has 16 residues.

V usage is TRBV4-1 and J usage is TRBJ1-5, with 7 bases that match TRBD1. V lost 0 bases, J lost 7 bases, and 0 bases stayed unmatched. The CDR3 extends over 13 amino acids. CDR1 is MGHRA and CDR2 is YSYEKL in the germline V gene. The CDR3 DNA reads TGCGCCAGCAGCCAAGACAGGGGGCAGCCCCAGCATTTT. This gives the protein CASSQDRGQPQHF.

This clone was seen a handful of times. The CDR3 region is CASSSASSPEQYF. In DNA form, the CDR3 reads TGTGCCAGCAGCTCAGCTAGTTCCCCCGAGCAGTACTTC. V gene TRBV7-9 combines with J gene TRBJ2-7; D is ambiguous. V was trimmed by 4 bases and J by 6 bases, leaving 13 bases between them. Germline V lookup: CDR1 SEHNR, CDR2 FQNEAQ (reference sequence). CDR3 size: 13 residues.

The J gene is TRBJ2-2, the V gene TRBV19, with a tentative D call TRBD1 (6 bases). CDR3 length equals 12 residues. V lost 6 bases to trimming and J lost 6 bases, with 8 bases between them. Germline lookup yields CDR1 LNHDA and CDR2 SQIVND (reference sequence). The CDR3 region has the DNA TGTGCCAGTAGCAGGGGATCCGGGGAGCTGTTTTTT. It encodes CASSRGSGELFF.

In this sample, this clone turned up a few times. The chain recombines TRBV7-2 with TRBJ2-2, with D possibly TRBD1 on 5 matching bases. The CDR3 sequence is 13 residues long. The germline V gene has CDR1 SGHTA and CDR2 FQGNSA. V lost 9 bases and J 1 base, leaving 9 bases between the germline ends. The CDR3 reads CAREQENTGELFF. The CDR3 DNA sequence: TGTGCCAGGGAACAGGAGAACACCGGGGAGCTGTTTTTT. Together with reference TRBV7-2 and TRBJ2-2, the CDR3 gives the full variable domain: GAGVSQSPSNKVTEKGKDVELRCDPISGHTALYWYRQSLGQGLEFLIYFQGNSAPDKSGLPSDRFSAERTGGSVSTLTIQRTQQEDSAVYLCAREQENTGELFFGEGSRLTVL.

J is TRBJ1-6 and V is TRBV27, with a possible D match to TRBD1 (6 bases). Deletions cut 5 bases from V and 4 bases from J, with 15 bases between. CDR3 size: 16 residues. The V gene's germline CDR1 is MNHEY and CDR2 SMNVEV (reference sequence). The CDR3 sequence: CASSVRDTKYNSPLHF. CDR3 bases: TGTGCCAGCAGTGTCCGGGACACAAAATATAATTCACCCCTCCACTTT.

The chain links TRBV9 to TRBJ1-4; D unclear. Trimming shortened V by 0 bases and J by 4 bases, and 13 bases separated the two germline ends. Germline V gene lookup returns CDR1 SGDLS and CDR2 YYNGEE. The CDR3 length is 16 residues. This chain's CDR3 is CASSVASGLSNEKLFF. The DNA of the CDR3 is TGTGCCAGCAGCGTAGCTTCCGGACTCAGTAATGAAAAACTGTTTTTT.

CDR3 nucleotides: TGTGCCAGCAGCTTATTATGGCACACTGAAGCTTTCTTT. It yields the protein CASSLLWHTEAFF. The V and J genes are TRBV11-1 and TRBJ1-1; no reliable D call. Trimming cost V 2 bases and J 3 bases, with 7 bases left between them. CDR3 length: 13 residues. Germline V CDR1 and CDR2: SGHAT, FQDESV (reference sequence).

The table lists this clone with a few counts. The rearrangement joins TRBV7-3 to TRBJ2-2, with D possibly matching TRBD2 (5 bases). V lost 1 base and J 6 bases, leaving 12 bases between the germline ends. Germline CDR1 and CDR2: SGHTA and FQGTGA. CDR3 length: 15 residues. The CDR3 protein is CASSLSGLSAGELFF. The CDR3 DNA reads as TGTGCCAGCAGCTTAAGTGGACTCTCAGCCGGGGAGCTGTTTTTT.

This chain uses TRBV7-9 with TRBJ2-3, with D unclear. V gave up 5 bases and J gave up 3 bases, with 12 bases separating them. Germline V CDR1 and CDR2: SEHNR, FQNEAQ (reference sequence). This CDR3 has 14 amino acids. The CDR3 spells CASSPAKKTDTQYF. The CDR3 nucleotides are TGTGCCAGCAGCCCCGCGAAGAAAACAGATACGCAGTATTTT.

The chain carries TRBV5-6 and TRBJ2-7; TRBD1 matches 9 bases. Germline assignment: CDR1 SGHDT and CDR2 YYEEEE. The CDR3 runs 15 residues. The ends lost 2 bases at V and 6 bases at J; junction bases unmatched: 9. The CDR3 DNA reads TGTGCCAGCAGCTTTTTCTCGGGACAGGGTCCCGAGCAGTACTTC. It codes for CASSFFSGQGPEQYF.

For the CDR3, the DNA is TGTGCCAGCAGCAAAGGCGGGAGGACGGCACCGAACACCGGGGAGCTGTTTTTT. Residues: CASSKGGRTAPNTGELFF. The J gene is TRBJ2-2, the V gene TRBV21-1; TRBD2 is the table's D call, not checked against the DNA. TRBV21-1 is assigned pseudogene status. The CDR3 is made up of 18 amino acids.

J is TRBJ1-6 and V is TRBV27, with D possibly TRBD1 on 6 matching bases. Looked up from germline, CDR1 is MNHEY and CDR2 is SMNVEV (reference sequence). The CDR3 contains 13 residues. With 5 bases removed from V and 11 bases from J, the gap between germline ends came to 13 bases. For the CDR3, the DNA is TGTGCCAGCAGTGTTTACAGGGAGACACCCCTCCACTTT. Its translation: CASSVYRETPLHF.

The chain has TRBV7-2 and TRBJ2-1, with D possibly TRBD2 on 6 matching bases. The V end lost 2 bases, the J end lost 1 base, and 9 bases lay between the germline ends. The V gene's germline CDR1 is SGHTA and CDR2 FQGNSA. The CDR3 is 15 amino acids. The CDR3 DNA reads as TGTGCCAGCAGCTTACTCGGGACTTCCTACAATGAGCAGTTCTTC. It codes for CASSLLGTSYNEQFF.

The chain carries TRBV9 and TRBJ2-7; 10 positions match TRBD2. Germline CDR1 and CDR2: SGDLS and YYNGEE. The V and J ends lost 4 bases and 5 bases, in that order; junction bases with no gene match: 6. The CDR3 extends over 14 amino acids. CDR3 DNA sequence: TGTGCCAGCAGCCCAGGAGGGACTAGCGACGAGCAGTACTTC. Protein: CASSPGGTSDEQYF.

The chain has TRBV11-3 and TRBJ1-3; 7 bases are a match to TRBD1. Germline trimming cut 4 bases from V and 3 bases from J; bases unmatched to any gene: 6. Germline assignment: CDR1 SGHNT and CDR2 YENEEA. The CDR3 spans 15 residues. CDR3 protein: CASSSGQTDGNTIYF. CDR3 DNA sequence: TGTGCCAGCAGCTCGGGACAGACTGATGGAAACACCATATATTTT.

This clone has a handful of counts. Mismatch with germline at one junction end may stem from a read error. This sequence joins TRBV28 and TRBJ2-1; possibly TRBD2 for D (7 bases). The CDR3 totals 13 residues. CDR1 and CDR2 from the germline V gene are MDHEN and SYDVKM. The CDR3 here is CASSSSPRGGSLF. CDR3 sequence (DNA): TGTGCCAGCAGTTCCTCCCCGAGGGGGGGATCCCTCTTC.

The CDR3 spells CASSLDRKEPQHF. Written as DNA, the CDR3 is TGTGCCAGCAGCTTAGACAGGAAAGAGCCCCAGCATTTT. The V gene is TRBV7-2, the J gene TRBJ1-5, with a tentative D call TRBD1 (5 bases). This CDR3 has 13 residues. Trimming removed 1 base from V and 8 bases from J, with 9 bases in between. CDR1 is SGHTA, CDR2 FQGNSA, per germline.

This clone has only a few counts. The V call is TRBV6-1, the J call TRBJ1-3; D gene unclear. Trimming took off 2 bases at V and 0 bases at J, with 14 bases between the two ends. The CDR3 extends over 17 amino acids. In germline, CDR1 is MNHNS, CDR2 SASEGT. This chain's CDR3 is CASSELKGGYSGNTIYF. As DNA, the CDR3 is TGTGCCAGCAGTGAACTTAAAGGCGGATACTCTGGAAACACCATATATTTT.

The CDR3 loop reads CATWGPVNDEQFF. In DNA, the CDR3 is TGTGCCACCTGGGGCCCCGTCAATGATGAGCAGTTCTTC. V gene TRBV19 combines with J gene TRBJ2-1, with D maybe TRBD1 (5 bases). The V and J ends lost 10 bases and 8 bases respectively, with 18 bases between them. The CDR3 has 13 amino acids. Germline-derived CDR1 and CDR2 are LNHDA and SQIVND (reference sequence).

The V call is TRBV7-6, the J call TRBJ1-1; D may be TRBD1 (5 bases). The CDR3 covers 13 residues. V lost 1 base and J 3 bases, leaving 6 bases between the germline ends. Germline CDR1 reads SGHVS; CDR2 reads FNYEAQ. The DNA for the CDR3 is TGTGCCAGCAGCTTAGTGACAGACACTGAAGCTTTCTTT. Protein product: CASSLVTDTEAFF.

DNA of the CDR3: TGTGCCAGCAGTTTAACCGGTACCTACGAGCAGTACTTC. Encoded protein: CASSLTGTYEQYF. The rearrangement links TRBV27 to TRBJ2-7; D is unclear. Trimming took off 2 bases at V and 2 bases at J, with 7 bases between the two ends. This CDR3 region has 13 residues. Germline CDR1 and CDR2: MNHEY and SMNVEV (reference sequence).

The rearrangement uses TRBV28 and TRBJ1-1, with 8 bases that match TRBD1. The germline V gene has CDR1 MDHEN and CDR2 SYDVKM. The CDR3 totals 17 residues. The J segment lost 2 bases and the V segment lost 4 bases, leaving 12 bases of the junction unmatched. The CDR3 DNA reads TGTGCCAGCAGTTCCACCCTTCGGACAGGGCCCAACACTGAAGCTTTCTTT. Translated, it gives CASSSTLRTGPNTEAFF. Supplemented by reference TRBV28 and TRBJ1-1, the full variable domain reads DVKVTQSSRYLVKRTGEKVFLECVQDMDHENMFWYRQDPGLGLRLIYFSYDVKMKEKGDIPEGYSVSREKKERFSLILESASTNQTSMYLCASSSTLRTGPNTEAFFGQGTRLTVV.

This clone occurred once. The CDR3 is CASSTRTGEVEQFF. In DNA form, the CDR3 reads TGTGCCAGCAGTACAAGGACAGGGGAAGTAGAGCAGTTCTTC. V and J are TRBV28 and TRBJ2-1; TRBD1 agrees at 9 bases. The CDR3 runs to 14 residues. Per germline, CDR1 MDHEN and CDR2 SYDVKM. Trimming removed 5 bases from V and 10 bases from J; junction bases left unmatched: 9.

The chain couples TRBV5-1 to TRBJ2-7, with 9 nucleotides matching TRBD2. This CDR3 region has 15 residues. Germline lookup yields CDR1 SGHRS and CDR2 YFSETQ. The V segment lost 5 bases and the J segment 2 bases; nucleotides outside the gene matches: 8. This CDR3 is CASRLGTSPTYEQYF. The CDR3 DNA reads as TGCGCCAGCAGACTCGGGACTAGCCCAACCTACGAGCAGTACTTC.

CDR3 nucleotides: TGTGCCAGCAGAGACTCGCTCGAGCAGTACTTC. The encoded protein is CASRDSLEQYF. The V call is TRBV6-5, the J call TRBJ2-7, with D uncertain. The CDR3 has 11 residues. Per germline, CDR1 MNHEY and CDR2 SVGAGI. The V gene lost 6 bases and the J gene lost 6 bases, with 9 bases spanning the gap.

This sequence joins TRBV10-2 and TRBJ2-5, with 9 bases aligning to TRBD2. The V gene end was trimmed by 7 bases and the J gene end by 4 bases; junction bases not matched to a gene: 7. Germline CDR1 is WSHSY and CDR2 is SAAADI. The CDR3 is 14 amino acids. CDR3 amino acids: CASTPGLAGETQYF. The CDR3 bases are TGCGCCAGCACCCCGGGACTAGCTGGAGAGACCCAGTACTTC.